The TCR beta chain under discussion was sequenced for a study of blood T cell repertoires in COVID-19. The overall study: COVID-19 samples from acute and convalescent phases originated in the United States, Italy and Spain. T cells, B-cell-depleted T cells, or PBMCs provided the cDNA or gDNA that served as material.

Per the study methods: The assay estimated nucleated cells by amplifying reference gene primers. Profiling relied on immunoSEQ multiplex PCR, and the TCRdb table lists in-frame clones only, not all of them. V and J calls and clone size are those listed in that table; D and trimming were worked out from the DNA. The sample lists about 110,000 clones; around 84% were seen once. The count of this clone is one. The ends were cut back, 5 bases at V and 3 bases at J, with 20 bases in the middle. Looked up from germline, CDR1 is SEHNR and CDR2 is FQNEAQ (reference sequence). The CDR3 loop spans 16 amino acids.

The chain employs TRBV7-9 and TRBJ2-7; a possible D gene is TRBD2 (6 bases). The sample consisted of peripheral blood. The clonotype comes from a man aged 35-49 years with acute or convalescent COVID-19. The CDR3: CASSLGFGGRRYEQYF. The CDR3 nucleotides are TGTGCCAGCAGCCTGGGGTTTGGGGGGAGGCGCTACGAGCAGTACTTC.